Sequencing of this T cell receptor beta chain was carried out in a study of post-analysis software for immune sequencing data. Study details: The cohort encompassed relapsing-remitting, secondary progressive and progressive-relapsing multiple sclerosis disease courses.

This clonotype was recorded once. Its matching antigen is unknown. Unique molecular identifiers tagged the TCR beta cDNA libraries. A single record per CDR3 protein comes from TCRdb applying MiXCR to the PCR reads. There are 450,000 to 650,000 distinct CDR3 sequences in the sample; roughly 45% occur only once, and under 2% lies in the top ten. The ends were cut back, 2 bases at V and 4 bases at J, with 8 bases in the middle. CDR3 length equals 13 residues. The germline CDR1 and CDR2 sequences are MNHNY and SVGAGI (reference sequence). Points from the study as a whole: By F measure, strong co-clustering occurred among samples prepared in the same batch. Five or six TRBV segments were more frequent in patients than controls; TRBV5-6, TRBV5-1 and TRBV20-1 belonged to this group.

Sequenced input: blood. The clonotype comes from a girl aged 10-17 years with multiple sclerosis. The rearrangement uses TRBV6-6 and TRBJ1-2, with a possible D match to TRBD1 (6 bases). CDR3 nucleotides: TGTGCCAGCAGTTACAACAGGGCCTATGGCTACACCTTC. Translation gives CASSYNRAYGYTF.